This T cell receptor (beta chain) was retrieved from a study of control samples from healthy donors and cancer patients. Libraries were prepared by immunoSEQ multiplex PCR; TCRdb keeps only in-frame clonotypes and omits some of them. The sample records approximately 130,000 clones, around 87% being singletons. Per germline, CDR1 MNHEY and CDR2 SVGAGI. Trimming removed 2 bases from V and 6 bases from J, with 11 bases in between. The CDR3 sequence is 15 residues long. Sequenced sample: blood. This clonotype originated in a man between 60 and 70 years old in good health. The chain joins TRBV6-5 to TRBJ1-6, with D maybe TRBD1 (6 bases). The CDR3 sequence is CASSYGDIPNSPLHF. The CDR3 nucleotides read TGTGCCAGCAGTTACGGGGACATCCCTAATTCACCCCTCCACTTT.